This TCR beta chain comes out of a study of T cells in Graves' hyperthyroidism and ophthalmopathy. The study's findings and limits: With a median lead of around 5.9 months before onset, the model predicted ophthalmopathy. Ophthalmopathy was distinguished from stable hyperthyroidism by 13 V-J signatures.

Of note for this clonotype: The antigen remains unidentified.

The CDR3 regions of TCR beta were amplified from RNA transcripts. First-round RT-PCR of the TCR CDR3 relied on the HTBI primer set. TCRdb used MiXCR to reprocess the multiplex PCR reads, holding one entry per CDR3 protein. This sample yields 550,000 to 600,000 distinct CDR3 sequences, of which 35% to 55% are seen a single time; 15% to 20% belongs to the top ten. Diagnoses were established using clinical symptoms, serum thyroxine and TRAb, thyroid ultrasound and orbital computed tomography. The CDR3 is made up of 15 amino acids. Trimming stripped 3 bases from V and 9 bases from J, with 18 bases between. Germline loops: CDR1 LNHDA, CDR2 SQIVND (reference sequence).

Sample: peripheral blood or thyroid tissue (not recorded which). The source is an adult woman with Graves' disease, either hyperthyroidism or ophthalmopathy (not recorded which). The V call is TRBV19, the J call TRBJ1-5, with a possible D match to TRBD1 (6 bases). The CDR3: CASSIPGDYGWPQHF. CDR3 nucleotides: TGTGCCAGTAGTATCCCAGGGGACTATGGCTGGCCCCAGCATTTT.